This TCR beta chain was identified in a study of CD4 T cells in relation to SARS-CoV-2 and coronaviruses. Overall study context: ViraFEST: roughly 10-day antigen culture of PBMCs, then TCR beta CDR3 sequencing. Crossreactive spike epitopes shared across donors were mapped to their HLA restriction.

A remark on this clone: The antigen is undetermined.

Measured with immunoSEQ multiplex PCR; TCRdb has only the in-frame clones, and not every one. The sample consists of about 36,000 clones, 70% to 85% of them appearing once. The sample taken for sequencing was memory CD4+ T cells from PBMCs, cultured in vitro. This receptor was identified in an adult with COVID-19.

DNA for the CDR3: TGTGCCAGCGACCGTAGCGGGTACCAAGAGACCCAGTACTTC. It specifies CASDRSGYQETQYF. V and J are TRBV2 and TRBJ2-5; 7 positions agree with TRBD2. The germline CDR1 and CDR2 sequences are SNHLY and FYNNEI. Unmatched junction bases numbered 6, after V lost 8 bases and J lost 0 bases. CDR3 length: 14 residues.